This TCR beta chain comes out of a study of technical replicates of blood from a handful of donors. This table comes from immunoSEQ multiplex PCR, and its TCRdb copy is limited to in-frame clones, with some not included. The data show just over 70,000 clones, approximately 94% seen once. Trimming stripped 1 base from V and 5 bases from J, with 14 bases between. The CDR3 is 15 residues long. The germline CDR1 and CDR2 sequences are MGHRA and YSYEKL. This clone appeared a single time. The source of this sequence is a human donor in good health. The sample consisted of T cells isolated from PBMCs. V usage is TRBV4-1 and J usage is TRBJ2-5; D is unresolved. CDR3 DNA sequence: TGCGCCAGCAGCCAAGTCCCCCAAACCGCGGAGACCCAGTACTTC. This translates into CASSQVPQTAETQYF.